This TCR beta chain is drawn from a study of blood T cell repertoires in COVID-19. Study in general: The cDNA or gDNA used as material had been derived from T cells, B-cell-depleted T cells, or PBMCs.

CDR1 SGHDN and CDR2 FVKESK come from the germline V gene. V lost 4 bases and J lost 6; bases outside the gene matches: 6. The CDR3 has 14 amino acids. Sequencing used immunoSEQ multiplex PCR; TCRdb keeps in-frame clones, though not all of them. The sample records approximately 170,000 clones, around 85% being singletons. Enrollment of patients from Seattle took place during active infection, with longitudinal follow-up. This TCR was sampled from a woman aged 80 or over with COVID-19, enrolled during active disease. The sample taken for sequencing was peripheral blood. The chain employs TRBV14 and TRBJ1-2, with 9 bases fitting TRBD1. DNA for the CDR3: TGTGCCAGCAGCCGGTGGGGACAGGGAGATGGCTACACCTTC. This gives the protein CASSRWGQGDGYTF.